These 22 T cell receptor beta chains originate from one sample sequenced in a study of T-cell memory formation after mild COVID-19. A single record per CDR3 protein comes from TCRdb applying MiXCR to the 5' RACE reads. The table records about half a million distinct CDR3 sequences, over 15% of them present only once. The sequencing sample was made of PBMCs or a T cell subset sorted from them (not recorded which). These receptors were obtained from an adult woman who had mild COVID-19 (a few samples of this study predate the infection). Cell type and time point are not known.

The V call is TRBV3-1, the J call TRBJ1-4; D may be TRBD1 (6 bases). Trimming took 3 bases from V and 3 from J, leaving 11 bases between them. The CDR3 runs to 15 residues. Per germline, CDR1 LGHDT and CDR2 YNNKEL (reference sequence). CDR3 sequence (DNA): TGTGCCAGCAGCCAGAGTGACAGGCCTAATGAAAAACTGTTTTTT. Its translation: CASSQSDRPNEKLFF.

V and J are TRBV7-3 and TRBJ1-1, with TRBD1 identical over 7 bases. Germline-derived CDR1 and CDR2 are SGHTA and FQGTGA. The CDR3 contains 15 residues. J was trimmed by 1 base and V by 5 bases; bases with no gene match: 7. CDR3 in DNA: TGTGCCAGCAGCATTACAGGGGAGGGGAACACTGAAGCTTTCTTT. Protein product: CASSITGEGNTEAFF. Using reference TRBV7-3 and TRBJ1-1 for the parts outside the CDR3, the full variable domain is GAGVSQTPSNKVTEKGKYVELRCDPISGHTALYWYRQSLGQGPEFLIYFQGTGAADDSGLPNDRFFAVRPEGSVSTLKIQRTERGDSAVYLCASSITGEGNTEAFFGQGTRLTVV.

This clonotype was detected a few times. This sequence joins TRBV25-1 and TRBJ1-1; D gene uncertain. The V and J ends lost 5 bases and 5 bases respectively, with 12 bases between them. The V gene's germline CDR1 is MGHDK and CDR2 SYGVNS. CDR3 length equals 13 residues. The CDR3 DNA reads as TGTGCCAGCAGTAGGGAGGTTGAAACTGAAGCTTTCTTT. Amino acids: CASSREVETEAFF. The entire variable domain, with the rest obtained from reference TRBV25-1 and TRBJ1-1, is as follows: EADIYQTPRYLVIGTGKKITLECSQTMGHDKMYWYQQDPGMELHLIHYSYGVNSTEKGDLSSESTVSRIRTEHFPLTLESARPSHTSQYLCASSREVETEAFFGQGTRLTVV.

In this sample, this clonotype turned up a few times. V gene TRBV5-1 combines with J gene TRBJ2-2; possible D gene TRBD2, 5 bases. Trimming cost V 5 bases and J 6 bases, with 14 bases left between them. Per the germline V gene, CDR1 is SGHRS and CDR2 is YFSETQ. This CDR3 has 14 residues. Here the CDR3 DNA reads TGCGCCAGCAGGTTGAGGGCCGAAGCCGGGGAGCTGTTTTTT. It encodes CASRLRAEAGELFF.

The table lists this clonotype with a few counts. The chain recombines TRBV19 with TRBJ1-1; D is unclear. Germline V gene lookup returns CDR1 LNHDA and CDR2 SQIVND (reference sequence). V dropped 3 bases and J dropped 6 bases, with 11 bases sitting between them. This CDR3 spans 13 amino acids. The CDR3 loop reads CASSIRAGPEAFF. In DNA, the CDR3 is TGTGCCAGTAGTATCCGGGCAGGCCCTGAAGCTTTCTTT.

This clonotype has a handful of counts. The gene calls are TRBV7-6 and TRBJ1-2; a weak D match, TRBD1 (6 bases). Germline V gives CDR1 SGHVS, CDR2 FNYEAQ. With 5 bases removed from V and 0 bases from J, the gap between germline ends came to 19 bases. This CDR3 is built from 17 residues. The CDR3 reads CASSRHRQDLANYGYTF. CDR3 sequence (DNA): TGTGCCAGCAGCCGACACCGACAGGACCTAGCTAACTATGGCTACACCTTC.

This clonotype came up a few times. The chain employs TRBV6-6 and TRBJ1-1; unclear D gene. Trimming shortened V by 2 bases and J by 4 bases, and 5 bases separated the two germline ends. Germline V CDR1 and CDR2: MNHNY, SVGAGI (reference sequence). This CDR3 comprises 12 residues. CDR3 nucleotide sequence: TGTGCCAGCAGTTACGTCGGCACTGAAGCTTTCTTT. Its translation: CASSYVGTEAFF.

The gene calls are TRBV6-1 and TRBJ2-2; D possibly corresponds to TRBD1 (5 bases). Looked up from germline, CDR1 is MNHNS and CDR2 is SASEGT. With 2 bases removed from V and 1 base from J, the gap between germline ends came to 14 bases. CDR3 size: 17 residues. The CDR3 nucleotides read TGTGCCAGCAGTGAATTGGACCGGACAATGAACACCGGGGAGCTGTTTTTT. Protein: CASSELDRTMNTGELFF.

With regard to this clonotype: Because it lacks the conserved phenylalanine or tryptophan at the end, this CDR3 is likely a read error. This rearrangement joins TRBV10-3 to TRBJ1-1; no definite D call. The CDR3 runs 16 residues. Germline CDR1 reads ENHRY; CDR2 reads SYGVKD. The V end lost 0 bases, the J end lost 0 bases, and 11 bases lay between the germline ends. In nucleotides, the CDR3 is TGTGCCATCAGTGAGTCAAACGGCCGTTTGAACACTGAAGCTTTCTCT. It encodes CAISESNGRLNTEAFS.

The V gene is TRBV4-1, the J gene TRBJ1-2; 9 positions match TRBD1. Looked up from germline, CDR1 is MGHRA and CDR2 is YSYEKL. CDR3 length: 16 residues. Losses at the gene ends were 2 bases for V and 6 bases for J; bases not matched to a gene: 10. The CDR3 DNA reads as TGCGCCAGCAGCCAAAAAGTTTTGGACAGGGGCCATGGCTACACCTTC. It is translated as CASSQKVLDRGHGYTF.

The chain couples TRBV5-4 to TRBJ2-7, with 13 positions matching TRBD2. The CDR3 sequence is 14 residues long. V shed 3 bases, J shed 6 bases, and the junction held 3 bases outside the gene matches. The germline CDR1 and CDR2 sequences are SGHNT and YYREEE (reference sequence). Here the CDR3 DNA reads TGTGCCAGCAGCTCCCGGACTAGCGGGGGCGAGCAGTACTTC. Residues: CASSSRTSGGEQYF.

This clonotype was detected ten times or more. The CDR3 sequence is CASRTGNEQYF. As DNA, the CDR3 is TGTGCCAGCAGGACAGGGAACGAGCAGTACTTC. The V gene is TRBV12-3 or TRBV12-4, the J gene TRBJ2-7, with TRBD1 matching 7 bases. Unmatched junction bases numbered 1, after V lost 6 bases and J lost 5 bases. The CDR3 spans 11 residues.

The sample holds a few counts of this clonotype. The chain has TRBV24-1 and TRBJ2-3; 8 positions match TRBD2. The CDR3 loop spans 15 amino acids. V trimming: 3 bases; J trimming: 1 base; junction bases outside the gene matches: 2. Looked up from germline, CDR1 is KGHDR and CDR2 is SFDVKD. CDR3 protein: CATSDRGGRTDTQYF. The CDR3, as DNA: TGTGCCACCAGTGATCGCGGGGGGCGCACAGATACGCAGTATTTT.

This clonotype was seen more than once but under ten times. The chain uses TRBV6-5 and TRBJ1-1; D ambiguous. V was clipped by 0 bases and J by 4 bases, with 6 bases between them. This CDR3 spans 13 amino acids. Germline lookup yields CDR1 MNHEY and CDR2 SVGAGI. CDR3 nucleotide sequence: TGTGCCAGCAGTTACTCATGGAGCACTGAAGCTTTCTTT. This translates into CASSYSWSTEAFF.

The chain is built from TRBV6-5 and TRBJ2-3; TRBD2 matches at 7 bases. CDR1 is MNHEY, CDR2 SVGAGI, per germline. There are 15 residues in the CDR3. The J segment lost 0 bases and the V segment lost 6 bases, leaving 6 bases of the junction unmatched. CDR3 nucleotide sequence: TGTGCCAGCAGGGGGGGGACCGTTAGCACAGATACGCAGTATTTT. It specifies CASRGGTVSTDTQYF.

This chain uses TRBV29-1 with TRBJ2-5, with 12 bases identical to TRBD2. Germline V gene lookup returns CDR1 SQVTM and CDR2 ANQGSEA. This CDR3 has 16 amino acids. Trimming cost V 4 bases and J 4 bases; bases outside gene matches: 10. The CDR3 DNA reads as TGCAGCGTTGTTCCTAGCGGGGGGGTCTTTCCAGAGACCCAGTACTTC. Its protein product is CSVVPSGGVFPETQYF.

This clonotype was detected a few times. The rearrangement joins TRBV6-1 to TRBJ2-5, with D perhaps matching TRBD2 (5 bases). This CDR3 region has 12 residues. The V end lost 5 bases, the J end lost 7 bases, and 11 bases lay between the germline ends. Germline V gene lookup returns CDR1 MNHNS and CDR2 SASEGT. The CDR3, as DNA: TGTGCCAGCAGTCTGGGAGAAGGGACCCAGTACTTC. Translating gives CASSLGEGTQYF.

This clonotype has a count of ten or more. The J gene is TRBJ2-5, the V gene TRBV5-1, with 10 bases lining up with TRBD1. Trimming at V came to 4 bases and at J to 5 bases, leaving 11 bases not matched to a gene. CDR3 length equals 16 residues. Germline values: CDR1 SGHRS, CDR2 YFSETQ. The CDR3: CASSIETGGFGETQYF. CDR3 coding DNA: TGCGCCAGCAGCATTGAGACAGGGGGCTTCGGGGAGACCCAGTACTTC.

This clonotype qualifies as medium-sized. The chain is built from TRBV5-5 and TRBJ2-5, with TRBD2 identical over 7 bases. Per the germline V gene, CDR1 is SGHKS and CDR2 is YYEKEE (reference sequence). The CDR3 extends over 16 amino acids. The ends lost 2 bases at V and 0 bases at J; junction bases unmatched: 7. Here the CDR3 DNA reads TGTGCCAGCAGCTTTAATGCGGGACTAAACCAAGAGACCCAGTACTTC. Translation: CASSFNAGLNQETQYF. Combining the CDR3 with reference TRBV5-5 and TRBJ2-5 gives the whole variable domain DAGVTQSPTHLIKTRGQQVTLRCSPISGHKSVSWYQQVLGQGPQFIFQYYEKEERGRGNFPDRFSARQFPNYSSELNVNALLLGDSALYLCASSFNAGLNQETQYFGPGTRLLVL.

This clonotype was observed a few times. V gene TRBV9 combines with J gene TRBJ2-3; 12 bases match TRBD1. V shed 4 bases, J shed 4 bases, and the junction held 4 bases outside the gene matches. Germline CDR1 is SGDLS and CDR2 is YYNGEE. This CDR3 spans 15 amino acids. Here the CDR3 reads CASSTRDRGPDTQYF. The DNA of the CDR3 is TGTGCCAGCAGCACCCGGGACAGGGGGCCAGATACGCAGTATTTT.

This clonotype was detected only a few times. This chain joins TRBV14 and TRBJ2-3; D is undetermined. V dropped 1 base and J dropped 7 bases, with 12 bases sitting between them. The CDR3 consists of 14 residues. CDR1 and CDR2 (germline): SGHDN, FVKESK. The CDR3 DNA reads TGTGCCAGCAGCCAAGCGGGCAGTTCCCATACGCAGTATTTT. Amino acid sequence: CASSQAGSSHTQYF.

V usage is TRBV7-9 and J usage is TRBJ2-3; 7 nucleotides align to TRBD2. Trimming removed 5 bases from V and 3 bases from J; junction bases left unmatched: 17. The CDR3 covers 18 residues. CDR1 is SEHNR, CDR2 FQNEAQ, per germline (reference sequence). The chain's CDR3 is CASSLPGGIDLLTDTQYF. The CDR3 DNA reads as TGTGCCAGCAGCCTCCCCGGGGGGATAGACCTTTTAACAGATACGCAGTATTTT.